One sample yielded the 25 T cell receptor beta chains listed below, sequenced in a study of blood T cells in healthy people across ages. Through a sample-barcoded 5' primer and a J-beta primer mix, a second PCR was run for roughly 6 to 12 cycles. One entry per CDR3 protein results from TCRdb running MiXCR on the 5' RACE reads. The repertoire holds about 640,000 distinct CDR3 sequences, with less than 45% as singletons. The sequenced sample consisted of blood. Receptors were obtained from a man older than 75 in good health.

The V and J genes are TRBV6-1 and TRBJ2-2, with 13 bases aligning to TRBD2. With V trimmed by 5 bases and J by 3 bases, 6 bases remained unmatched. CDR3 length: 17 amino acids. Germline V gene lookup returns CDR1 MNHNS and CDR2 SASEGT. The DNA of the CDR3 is TGTGCCAGCAGTCGGACTAGCGGGAGAGCGGACACCGGGGAGCTGTTTTTT. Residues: CASSRTSGRADTGELFF.

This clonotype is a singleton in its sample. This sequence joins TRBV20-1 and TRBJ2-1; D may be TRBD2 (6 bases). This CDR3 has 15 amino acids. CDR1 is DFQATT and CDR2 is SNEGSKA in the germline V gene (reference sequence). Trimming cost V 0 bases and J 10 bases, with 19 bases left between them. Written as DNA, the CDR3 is TGCAGTGCTAGAGATAGGTTGGAGGGTCTCTACGAGCAGTTCTTC. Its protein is CSARDRLEGLYEQFF.

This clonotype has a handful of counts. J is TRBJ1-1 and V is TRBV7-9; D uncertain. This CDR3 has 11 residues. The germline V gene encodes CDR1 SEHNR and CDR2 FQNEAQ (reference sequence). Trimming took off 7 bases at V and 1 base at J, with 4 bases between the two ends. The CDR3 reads CASTANTEAFF. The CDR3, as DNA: TGTGCCAGCACCGCGAACACTGAAGCTTTCTTT.

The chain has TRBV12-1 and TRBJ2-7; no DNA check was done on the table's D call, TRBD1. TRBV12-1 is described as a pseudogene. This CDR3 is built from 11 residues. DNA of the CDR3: TGTGCCAGCAGCTCCGGGCTCTGGAAGTACTTC. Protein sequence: CASSSGLWKYF.

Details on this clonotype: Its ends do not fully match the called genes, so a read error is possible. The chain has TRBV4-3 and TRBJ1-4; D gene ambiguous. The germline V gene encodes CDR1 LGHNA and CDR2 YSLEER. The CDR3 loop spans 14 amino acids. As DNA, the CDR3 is TGCGCCGGCAGCCAAGTGGGCTTCAATGAAAAACTGTTTTTT. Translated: CAGSQVGFNEKLFF.

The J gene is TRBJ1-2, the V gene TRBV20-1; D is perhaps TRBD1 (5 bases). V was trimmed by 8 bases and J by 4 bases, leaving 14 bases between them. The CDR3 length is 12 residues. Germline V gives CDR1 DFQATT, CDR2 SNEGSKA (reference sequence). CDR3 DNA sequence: TGCAGTTCCCCGGGGCGTGGCTATGGCTACACCTTC. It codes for CSSPGRGYGYTF.

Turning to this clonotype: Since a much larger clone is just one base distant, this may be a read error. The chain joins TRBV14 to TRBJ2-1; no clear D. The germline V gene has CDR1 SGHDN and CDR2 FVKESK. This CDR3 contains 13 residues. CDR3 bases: TGTGCCGGCAGAGGTCCTAACTACAATGAGCAGTTCTTC. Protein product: CAGRGPNYNEQFF.

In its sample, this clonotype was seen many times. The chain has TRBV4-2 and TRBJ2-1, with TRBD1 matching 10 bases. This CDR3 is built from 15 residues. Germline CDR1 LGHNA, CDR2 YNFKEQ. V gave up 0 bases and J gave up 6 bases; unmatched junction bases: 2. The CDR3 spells CASSQDGQGVNEQFF. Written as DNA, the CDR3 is TGTGCCAGCAGCCAAGATGGACAGGGGGTCAATGAGCAGTTCTTC.

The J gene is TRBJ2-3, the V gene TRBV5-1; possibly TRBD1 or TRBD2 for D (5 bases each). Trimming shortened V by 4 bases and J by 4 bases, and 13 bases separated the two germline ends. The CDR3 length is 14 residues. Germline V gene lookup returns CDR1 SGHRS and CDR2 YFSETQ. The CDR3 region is CASSGGRSADTQYF. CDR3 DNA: TGCGCCAGCAGCGGGGGACGGAGTGCAGATACGCAGTATTTT.

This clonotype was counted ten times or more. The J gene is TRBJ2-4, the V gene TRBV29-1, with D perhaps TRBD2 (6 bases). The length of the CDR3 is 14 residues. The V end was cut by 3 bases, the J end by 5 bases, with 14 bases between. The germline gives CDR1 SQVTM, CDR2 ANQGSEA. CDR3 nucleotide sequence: TGCAGCGTTGAGGGCGGGGTGCAGGAAAACATTCAGTACTTC. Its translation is CSVEGGVQENIQYF. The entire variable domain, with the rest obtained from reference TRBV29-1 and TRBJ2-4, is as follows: SAVISQKPSRDICQRGTSLTIQCQVDSQVTMMFWYRQQPGQSLTLIATANQGSEATYESGFVIDKFPISRPNLTFSTLTVSNMSPEDSSIYLCSVEGGVQENIQYFGAGTRLSVL.

The CDR3: CASSLWAMSGNEQFF. The CDR3 DNA is TGTGCCAGCAGTTTATGGGCCATGTCAGGGAATGAGCAGTTCTTC. V is TRBV27 and J is TRBJ2-1, with D perhaps TRBD1 (5 bases). The CDR3 contains 15 residues. The germline V gene has CDR1 MNHEY and CDR2 SMNVEV (reference sequence). V was pared by 1 base and J by 7 bases, with 14 bases between.

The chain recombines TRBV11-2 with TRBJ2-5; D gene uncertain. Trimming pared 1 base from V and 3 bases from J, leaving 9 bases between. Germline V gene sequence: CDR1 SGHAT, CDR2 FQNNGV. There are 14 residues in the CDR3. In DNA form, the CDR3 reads TGTGCCAGCAGCTTAGTTGGCATCGAAGAGACCCAGTACTTC. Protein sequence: CASSLVGIEETQYF.

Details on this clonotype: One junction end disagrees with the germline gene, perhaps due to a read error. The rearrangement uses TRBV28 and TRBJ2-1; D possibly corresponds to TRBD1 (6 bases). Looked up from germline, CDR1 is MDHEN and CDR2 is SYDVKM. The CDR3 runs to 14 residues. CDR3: CASSMDSSHNEQFF. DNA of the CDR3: TGTGCCAGCAGTATGGACAGCTCCCACAATGAGCAGTTCTTC.

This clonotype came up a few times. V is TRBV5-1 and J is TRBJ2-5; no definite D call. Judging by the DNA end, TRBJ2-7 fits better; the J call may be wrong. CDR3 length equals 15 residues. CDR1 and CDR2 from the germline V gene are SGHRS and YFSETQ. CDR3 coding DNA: TGCGCCAGCAGCTTGGGAGCCTGGCAGAACGGCGAGCAGTACTTC. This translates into CASSLGAWQNGEQYF.

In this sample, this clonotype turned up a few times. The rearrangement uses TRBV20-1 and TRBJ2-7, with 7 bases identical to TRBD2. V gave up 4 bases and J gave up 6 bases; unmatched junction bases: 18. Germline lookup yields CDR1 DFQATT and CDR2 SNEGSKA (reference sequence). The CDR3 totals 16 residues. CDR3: CSAKAGLDYTFSEQYF. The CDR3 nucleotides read TGCAGTGCTAAAGCGGGACTGGACTATACTTTTTCCGAGCAGTACTTC.

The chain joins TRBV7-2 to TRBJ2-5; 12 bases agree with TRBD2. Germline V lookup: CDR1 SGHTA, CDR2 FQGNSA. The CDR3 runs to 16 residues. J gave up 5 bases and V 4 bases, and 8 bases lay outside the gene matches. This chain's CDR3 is CASSSQGLAGRETQYF. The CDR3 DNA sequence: TGTGCCAGCAGCTCCCAAGGACTAGCGGGGAGGGAGACCCAGTACTTC. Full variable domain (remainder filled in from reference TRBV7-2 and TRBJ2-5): GAGVSQSPSNKVTEKGKDVELRCDPISGHTALYWYRQSLGQGLEFLIYFQGNSAPDKSGLPSDRFSAERTGGSVSTLTIQRTQQEDSAVYLCASSSQGLAGRETQYFGPGTRLLVL.

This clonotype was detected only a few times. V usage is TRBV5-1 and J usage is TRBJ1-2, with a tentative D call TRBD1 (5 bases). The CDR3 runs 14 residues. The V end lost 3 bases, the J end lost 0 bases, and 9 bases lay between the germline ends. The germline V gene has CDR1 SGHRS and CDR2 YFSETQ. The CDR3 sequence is CASSWTTANYGYTF. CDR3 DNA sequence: TGCGCCAGCAGCTGGACAACCGCTAACTATGGCTACACCTTC.

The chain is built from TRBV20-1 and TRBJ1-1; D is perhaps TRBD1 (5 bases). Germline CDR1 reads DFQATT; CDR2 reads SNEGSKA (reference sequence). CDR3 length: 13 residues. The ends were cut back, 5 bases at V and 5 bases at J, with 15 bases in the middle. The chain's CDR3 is CSASSPTGTEAFF. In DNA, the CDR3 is TGCAGTGCTTCTTCACCTACAGGTACTGAAGCTTTCTTT.

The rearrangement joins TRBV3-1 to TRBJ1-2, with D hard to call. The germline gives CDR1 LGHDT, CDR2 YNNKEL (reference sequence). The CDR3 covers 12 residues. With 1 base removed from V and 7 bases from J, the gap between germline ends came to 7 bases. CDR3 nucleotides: TGTGCCAGCAGCCAAGTCGACATTGGCTACACCTTC. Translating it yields CASSQVDIGYTF.

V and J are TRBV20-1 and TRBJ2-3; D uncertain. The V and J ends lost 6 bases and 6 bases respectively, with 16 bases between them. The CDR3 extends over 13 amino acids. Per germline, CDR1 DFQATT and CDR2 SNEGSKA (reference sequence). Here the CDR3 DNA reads TGCAGTGCAAGGACCTCAAACTCGGATACGCAGTATTTT. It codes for CSARTSNSDTQYF.

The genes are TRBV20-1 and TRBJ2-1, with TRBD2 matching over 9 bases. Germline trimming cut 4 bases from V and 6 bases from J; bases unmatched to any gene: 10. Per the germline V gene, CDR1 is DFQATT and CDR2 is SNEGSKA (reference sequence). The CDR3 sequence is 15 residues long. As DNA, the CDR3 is TGCAGTGCTAAAATACTAGGCGGGAGGGGCAATGAGCAGTTCTTC. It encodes CSAKILGGRGNEQFF.

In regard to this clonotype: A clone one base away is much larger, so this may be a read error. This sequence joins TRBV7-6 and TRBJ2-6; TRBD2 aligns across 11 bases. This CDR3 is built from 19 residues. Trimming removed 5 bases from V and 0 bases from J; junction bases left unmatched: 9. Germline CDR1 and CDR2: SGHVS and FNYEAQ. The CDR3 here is CASSQIAGGVSSGANVLTF. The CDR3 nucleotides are TGTGCCAGCAGCCAAATAGCGGGAGGGGTTTCCTCTGGGGCCAACGTCCTGACTTTC.

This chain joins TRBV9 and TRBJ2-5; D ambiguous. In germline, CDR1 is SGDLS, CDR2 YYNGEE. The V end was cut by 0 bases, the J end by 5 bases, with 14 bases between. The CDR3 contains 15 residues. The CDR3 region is CASSVAATLSETQYF. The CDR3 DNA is TGTGCCAGCAGCGTAGCGGCCACACTATCGGAGACCCAGTACTTC.

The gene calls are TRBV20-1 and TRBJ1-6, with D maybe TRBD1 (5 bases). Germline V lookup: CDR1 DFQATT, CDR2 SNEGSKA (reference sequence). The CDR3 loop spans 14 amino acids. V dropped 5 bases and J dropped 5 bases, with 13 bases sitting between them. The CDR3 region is CSASGRRDNSPLHF. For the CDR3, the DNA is TGCAGTGCTTCAGGGAGAAGAGATAATTCACCCCTCCACTTT.

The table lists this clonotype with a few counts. CDR3: CASTQDGTDTQYF. The DNA of the CDR3 is TGTGCCAGCACCCAGGATGGGACAGATACGCAGTATTTT. J is TRBJ2-3 and V is TRBV6-2 or TRBV6-3; D remains ambiguous. The germline gives CDR1 MNHEY, CDR2 SVGEGT. Trimming took 7 bases from V and 3 from J, leaving 11 bases between them. The CDR3 is made up of 13 amino acids.